This T cell receptor beta chain was sequenced in a study of cytomegalovirus exposure and HLA in healthy donors. For the study at large: Among about 179 million T cells, an earlier analysis found roughly 100 million unique TCR beta sequences.

Notes on the study in general: Earlier findings revealed that most TCR beta V segments proved productive either about 87% or about 30% of the time. Researchers had no immune exposure information except CMV serostatus available.

Germline CDR1 reads MGHDK; CDR2 reads SYGVNS. The CDR3 runs 13 residues. V was cut by 4 bases and J by 6 bases, with 7 bases left in between. Concerning this clone: Its target is not known. The CDR3 end shows no conserved phenylalanine or tryptophan, and so a read error is likely.

The study ran its PCR with 60 Vbeta and 13 Jbeta primers. TCRdb's table, derived via immunoSEQ multiplex PCR, lists solely in-frame clones and lacks some. The sample consists of approximately 170,000 clones, just under 80% of them appearing once. The sequence was collected from a man aged 18 to 35 in good health and CMV-seropositive. Sequencing was carried out using PBMCs. The V call is TRBV25-1, the J call TRBJ1-6; D is unclear. CDR3 in amino acids: CASSAFGNSPLHL. In DNA form, the CDR3 reads TGTGCCAGCAGTGCGTTCGGTAATTCACCCCTCCACCTT.